The present T cell receptor (beta chain) was sequenced within a study of long-term antiretroviral therapy in people with HIV (dated by TCRdb to the early 2020s). General notes on the study: Collection of the earliest samples took place about a decade ahead of the 2015 WHO recommendation for immediate ART, at a time when ART was typically delayed until CD4 counts fell. Test extractions of a monoclonal T-cell line alongside approximately 36 polyclonal samples showed no cross-contamination during QIAcube processing. This retrospective serial study examined whether starting ART and sustained HIV suppression were associated with changes in the composition and diversity of the TRB repertoire in peripheral blood. A total of under 250 cryopreserved PBMC samples came from a few dozen adults with confirmed HIV infection and were collected serially over a mean of around 6 years (range 1-12). About two fifths of the roughly 30 participants with HIV were female. General findings and caveats noted by the study authors: Inferences about post-ART repertoire changes were limited because no data were available on ART adherence, viral resistance or therapy changes. Compared with controls, HIV repertoires had narrower CDR3 length ranges, and the network structure pointed to an antigen-experienced repertoire that shifted only slightly toward naive after ART. Because PBMC availability was limited, only the TCR beta chain was sequenced, with no alpha chain pairing. A significant increase in TRB diversity was found to be associated with ART initiation, although TRB diversity was observed to remain significantly below that of transplant donor controls even after long-term ART. The samples span the years 2004 to 2017, and the ART regimens used may be less effective than current regimens. At every time point, the repertoire was dominated by expanded TRB clones first identified before ART initiation, although this dominance fluctuated and, in many PLHIV, declined after ART. Unsorted PBMC were profiled instead of sorted CD4+ and CD8+ T cells because pre-ART samples had limited cell numbers.

The immunoSEQ hsTCRB v3.0 assay was used at survey level resolution to sequence the TRB variable region. TRB sequencing targeted a depth of roughly 35,000-55,000 T-cell genomes per sample. An Illumina MiSeq with a v3 150-cycle kit was used to sequence the pooled TRB libraries. In the paper's pipeline: Repertoire analysis ran in R within a reproducible Nextflow workflow covering QC, data transformation and analysis. LymphoSeq2, an R package for AIRR-Seq data exploration, was used to implement custom analyses. A handful of samples yielding fewer than 5000 total TRB sequences were excluded, leaving roughly 200 analyzed HIV repertoires. Of the roughly 190 retained HIV repertoires, about 60 were collected before and around 130 after ART initiation. Repertoires were downsampled to 5000 TRB nucleotide sequences, and summary statistics were averaged over 100 downsampling iterations. TRB sequences were retained for analysis only if CDR3 regions of at least seven amino acids were present. Diversity was assessed using a clonality score derived from Shannon entropy and using the Gini coefficient. In the repertoire networks, any two of the top 5000 CDR3 amino acid sequences were connected whenever the two sequences differed by an edit distance of one. GLIPH2 predicted antigen specificity groups and MHC restriction for TRB CDR3 amino acid sequences. To flag known CMV, EBV, HIV or tissue antigen associations, CDR3 amino acid sequences were matched against VDJdb and McPAS-TCR. Pre-ART, post-ART and control groups were compared with Wilcoxon signed-rank tests and Holm-Bonferroni correction. TCRdb carries this immuneACCESS record with in-frame sequences only. Its versions omit some clonotypes, under half of them owing to an unresolved V gene in the studies checked, with the rest unexplained. The D gene and trimming were derived from the DNA, and the V and J assignments and clone size from that table. The sample table records 17,000 or so clones; 95% of these occur just once. Clones ranked in the top ten supply more than 1.3% of the sample.

For this clone: Its antigen remains unidentified. No base-level quality is on record; no much larger clone is a single base apart.

Inclusion was restricted to participants for whom at least one PBMC sample before ART initiation and at least two post-ART samples were available. Every participant with HIV received treatment in the United States of America. Before DNA extraction, cryopreserved samples containing roughly 0.9-10 million PBMC were thawed and washed. At the time of the earliest PBMC sample, participants with HIV were aged between about 20 and 55 years. PBMC samples from each participant spanned 1-4 timepoints before ART initiation and 2-8 timepoints after ART initiation, with a median of 7 samples. Serial HIV viral load, CD4+ T-cell count, ART history and demographic data were obtained for every participant. Genomic DNA was extracted from unsorted PBMC with a Qiagen kit on a QIAcube, processed in batches of 12 samples. There are 15 amino acids in the CDR3, from cysteine to phenylalanine inclusive. This entry keeps only the CDR3 DNA: 45 bases, framed from base 1. V and J lose 3 bases and 3 bases, and a span of 15 bases separates them. Per the germline V gene, SGHDT is the CDR1 and YYEEEE is the CDR2.

This receptor was taken from a man aged 25 to 40 with HIV. Sequencing used unsorted PBMCs, obtained 10.4 years after starting antiretroviral therapy. The V and J genes are TRBV5-6 and TRBJ1-1; the best D guess is TRBD1, with 5 bases matching. The CDR3 reads as follows: CASSYGGGSHTEAFF. The nucleotide sequence is given as TGTGCCAGCAGCTACGGGGGGGGGTCTCACACTGAAGCTTTCTTT.